This T cell receptor beta chain was obtained from a study of blood T cells in healthy people across ages. Whole-study findings and limits: Long-lived donors exceeded aged donors in naive CD4+ cells and diversity.

Donation came from healthy Caucasian individuals in Russia who were aged 6 to 90. No fewer than 7 million PBMCs went into each sample. Points on this clonotype: What it recognizes is unknown.

CDR1 is SGHTA, CDR2 FQGNSA, per germline. CDR3 length: 14 amino acids. The germline V and J ends were trimmed by 1 base and 3 bases, with 9 bases remaining between them. It was with a sample-barcoded 5' primer and a J-beta primer mix that a second PCR of roughly 6 to 12 cycles was run. Each sample yielded at least 2.5 million CDR3-containing paired-end reads. One entry per CDR3 protein, called by TCRdb with MiXCR from the 5' RACE reads. This repertoire shows more than 700,000 distinct CDR3 sequences, around half found once; its top ten account for roughly 40%. This receptor was obtained from a man older than 75 in good health. Sequenced: blood. The chain has TRBV7-2 and TRBJ1-2; no definite D call. CDR3 region: CASSLVYSDYGYTF. CDR3 bases: TGTGCCAGCAGCTTAGTATATTCAGACTATGGCTACACCTTC.